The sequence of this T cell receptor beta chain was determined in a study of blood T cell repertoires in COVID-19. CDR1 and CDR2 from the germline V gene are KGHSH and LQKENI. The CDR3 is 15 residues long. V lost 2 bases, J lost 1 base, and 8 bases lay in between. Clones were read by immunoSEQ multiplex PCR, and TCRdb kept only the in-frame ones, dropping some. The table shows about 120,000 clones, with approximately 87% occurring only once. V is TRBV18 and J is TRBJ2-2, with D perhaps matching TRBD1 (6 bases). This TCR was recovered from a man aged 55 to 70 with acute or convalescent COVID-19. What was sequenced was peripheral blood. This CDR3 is CASSPRGGNTGELFF. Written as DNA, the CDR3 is TGTGCCAGCTCACCAAGAGGGGGGAACACCGGGGAGCTGTTTTTT.